The 23 T cell receptor beta chains below come from one sample, sequenced in a study of blood T cell repertoires in COVID-19. Clones were read by immunoSEQ multiplex PCR, and TCRdb kept only the in-frame ones, dropping some. The sample yields 110,000 or so clones, about 85% seen once. Input material: peripheral blood. The receptor set was obtained from a man in his forties with acute or convalescent COVID-19.

V gene TRBV7-2 combines with J gene TRBJ1-2, with D possibly matching TRBD1 (6 bases). V lost 5 bases, J lost 4 bases, and 20 bases lay in between. Germline lookup yields CDR1 SGHTA and CDR2 FQGNSA. This CDR3 is 16 amino acids long. The CDR3 region has the DNA TGTGCCAGCAGCCCCCCTCCAGGGGCCCCTGGCTATGGCTACACCTTC. It encodes CASSPPPGAPGYGYTF.

This chain uses TRBV7-9 with TRBJ1-6; TRBD1 matches at 9 bases. The CDR3 has 13 residues. Per the germline V gene, CDR1 is SEHNR and CDR2 is FQNEAQ (reference sequence). V lost 5 bases, J lost 13 bases, and 6 bases stayed unmatched. DNA for the CDR3: TGTGCCAGCAGCGTAACAGGGGGCGGGCCCCTCCACTTT. Translating gives CASSVTGGGPLHF.

This chain connects TRBV9 to TRBJ1-1, with TRBD1 matching over 7 bases. Germline CDR1 reads SGDLS; CDR2 reads YYNGEE. V shed 3 bases and J 1 base; nucleotides not matched to a gene: 3. The CDR3 sequence is 14 residues long. Written as DNA, the CDR3 is TGTGCCAGCAGCGCGGGACAGAAGAACACTGAAGCTTTCTTT. It yields the protein CASSAGQKNTEAFF.

This chain uses TRBV4-1 with TRBJ2-7; D is perhaps TRBD2 (6 bases). Trimming pared 0 bases from V and 2 bases from J, leaving 11 bases between. There are 15 residues in the CDR3. The germline CDR1 and CDR2 sequences are MGHRA and YSYEKL. CDR3 nucleotides: TGCGCCAGCAGCCAAGAACGGGAGACGGCCTACGAGCAGTACTTC. As protein: CASSQERETAYEQYF.

The chain links TRBV6-5 to TRBJ1-2; TRBD1 agrees at 8 bases. Germline lookup yields CDR1 MNHEY and CDR2 SVGAGI. The CDR3 has 13 amino acids. V dropped 6 bases and J dropped 4; count of bases not matched to a gene: 4. CDR3 nucleotides: TGTGCCAGCAGGGACAGGGTACTCTATGGCTACACCTTC. It specifies CASRDRVLYGYTF.

The rearrangement joins TRBV7-3 to TRBJ2-1; D is perhaps TRBD2 (5 bases). This CDR3 contains 13 residues. V was cut by 3 bases and J by 8 bases, with 11 bases left in between. Germline CDR1 is SGHTA and CDR2 is FQGTGA. The chain's CDR3 is CASSFLHGDEQFF. CDR3 coding DNA: TGTGCCAGCAGCTTCCTACACGGGGATGAGCAGTTCTTC.

The CDR3 DNA reads as TGTGCCACCAGCAGAGATGGAGAAGGGGAATATAGCAATCAGCCCCAGCATTTT. It codes for CATSRDGEGEYSNQPQHF. The V and J genes are TRBV15 and TRBJ1-5, with a weak D call TRBD1 (5 bases). Trimming shortened V by 0 bases and J by 0 bases, and 15 bases separated the two germline ends. The germline gives CDR1 LNHNV, CDR2 YYDKDF (reference sequence). The CDR3 extends over 18 amino acids.

The chain couples TRBV3-1 (or the pseudogene TRBV3-2) to TRBJ2-2; TRBD1 might be the D (5 bases). Germline V gene sequence: CDR1 LGHDT, CDR2 YNNKEL (reference sequence). The CDR3 extends over 15 amino acids. The germline V and J ends were trimmed by 0 bases and 6 bases, with 11 bases remaining between them. The CDR3 is CASSQEGLGAGELFF. CDR3 sequence (DNA): TGTGCCAGCAGCCAAGAGGGGCTAGGGGCCGGGGAGCTGTTTTTT.

The gene calls are TRBV4-1 and TRBJ2-1; 15 bases align to TRBD2. The germline V gene encodes CDR1 MGHRA and CDR2 YSYEKL. The V segment lost 0 bases and the J segment 15 bases; nucleotides outside the gene matches: 12. CDR3 length: 17 residues. In nucleotides, the CDR3 is TGCGCCAGCAGCCAAGAAAGGGTTGGACTAGCGGGGGGGCCACCGTTCTTC. It encodes CASSQERVGLAGGPPFF.

This clone has a single count. The chain combines TRBV6-5 with TRBJ1-1, with 7 bases aligning to TRBD1. CDR3 size: 14 residues. V trimming: 6 bases; J trimming: 1 base; junction bases outside the gene matches: 5. Germline CDR1 reads MNHEY; CDR2 reads SVGAGI. The CDR3, as DNA: TGTGCCAGCAGGCCGGGACAGACGAACACTGAAGCTTTCTTT. This translates into CASRPGQTNTEAFF.

The chain uses TRBV4-1 and TRBJ2-3; D is uncertain. CDR1 and CDR2 (germline): MGHRA, YSYEKL. This CDR3 is built from 13 residues. Trimming left V 1 base short and J 4 bases short, with 6 bases between. The CDR3 nucleotides read TGCGCCAGCAGCCAAGGGGCCGCAGATACGCAGTATTTT. As protein: CASSQGAADTQYF.

The rearrangement links TRBV2 to TRBJ1-1, with 7 nucleotides matching TRBD1. This CDR3 has 16 residues. Germline V gene lookup returns CDR1 SNHLY and CDR2 FYNNEI. Unmatched junction bases numbered 16, after V lost 9 bases and J lost 3 bases. CDR3 coding DNA: TGTGCCAGTACTAAGGCCGGGGTCAGGGGGGACACTGAAGCTTTCTTT. It codes for CASTKAGVRGDTEAFF.

V gene TRBV7-2 combines with J gene TRBJ1-1; tentative D call: TRBD1 (5 bases). CDR1 and CDR2 (germline): SGHTA, FQGNSA. The ends were cut back, 5 bases at V and 1 base at J, with 17 bases in the middle. This CDR3 has 16 amino acids. CDR3 region: CASSLRASRSNTEAFF. DNA for the CDR3: TGTGCCAGCAGCCTCAGGGCCTCTAGATCGAACACTGAAGCTTTCTTT.

The chain has TRBV3-1 (or the pseudogene TRBV3-2) and TRBJ2-7; TRBD1 agrees at 8 bases. V trimming: 7 bases; J trimming: 3 bases; junction bases outside the gene matches: 8. Per germline, CDR1 LGHDT and CDR2 YNNKEL (reference sequence). The length of the CDR3 is 14 residues. CDR3 in DNA: TGTGCCAGCACCAACGCAGGGGGCGGCTACGAGCAGTACTTC. Translating gives CASTNAGGGYEQYF.

This clone was observed a few times. The rearrangement joins TRBV7-9 to TRBJ1-1; 8 nucleotides match TRBD1. CDR3 length: 15 amino acids. J was trimmed by 6 bases and V by 3 bases; bases with no gene match: 9. The germline V gene has CDR1 SEHNR and CDR2 FQNEAQ (reference sequence). In DNA form, the CDR3 reads TGTGCCAGCAGCTTTGGAACGACAGGGGTTGCTGAAGCTTTCTTT. Amino acids: CASSFGTTGVAEAFF.

The J gene is TRBJ2-3, the V gene TRBV9; 13 nucleotides match TRBD2. The CDR3 spans 16 residues. Germline loops: CDR1 SGDLS, CDR2 YYNGEE. V lost 2 bases to trimming and J lost 5 bases; unmatched junction nucleotides: 5. The CDR3 here is CASSVTSGGAIDTQYF. The CDR3 region has the DNA TGTGCCAGCAGCGTTACTAGCGGGGGGGCCATAGATACGCAGTATTTT.

This clone was recorded a few times. This sequence joins TRBV7-9 and TRBJ1-6; 9 bases match TRBD1. CDR1 is SEHNR, CDR2 FQNEAQ, per germline (reference sequence). This CDR3 region has 17 residues. The trim removed 2 bases at V and 6 bases at J, leaving 8 bases unmatched. CDR3 DNA: TGTGCCAGCAGCTTATCGGGACAGGGACCCCGTAATTCACCCCTCCACTTT. This gives the protein CASSLSGQGPRNSPLHF.

This clone appeared once. This rearrangement joins TRBV3-1 (or the pseudogene TRBV3-2) to TRBJ2-4, with TRBD2 identical over 7 bases. With 4 bases clipped from V and 6 bases from J, the junction kept 9 bases outside the gene matches. The CDR3 totals 15 residues. Germline V CDR1 and CDR2: LGHDT, YNNKEL (reference sequence). The CDR3 sequence: CASSRGGLYVNIQYF. CDR3 nucleotides: TGTGCCAGCAGCCGGGGGGGACTATACGTAAACATTCAGTACTTC.

V and J are TRBV2 and TRBJ2-1; 8 nucleotides align to TRBD1. CDR3 length: 15 residues. V lost 5 bases to trimming and J lost 8 bases; unmatched junction nucleotides: 11. Germline V gene sequence: CDR1 SNHLY, CDR2 FYNNEI. The CDR3 sequence is CASSPVRTGLDEQFF. DNA of the CDR3: TGTGCCAGCAGTCCCGTGAGGACAGGGCTGGATGAGCAGTTCTTC.

The rearrangement links TRBV27 to TRBJ2-6, with 7 bases that match TRBD2. Trimming took 11 bases from V and 0 from J; bases not matched to a gene: 1. In germline, CDR1 is MNHEY, CDR2 SMNVEV (reference sequence). The CDR3 totals 13 residues. In nucleotides, the CDR3 is TGTGCCGGGGGGGGCTCTGGGGCCAACGTCCTGACTTTC. Amino acid sequence: CAGGGSGANVLTF. The whole variable domain, remainder taken from reference TRBV27 and TRBJ2-6, is EAQVTQNPRYLITVTGKKLTVTCSQNMNHEYMSWYRQDPGLGLRQIYYSMNVEVTDKGDVPEGYKVSRKEKRNFPLILESPSPNQTSLYFCAGGGSGANVLTFGAGSRLTVL.

The chain links TRBV5-5 to TRBJ2-7; 7 bases are shared with TRBD1. The CDR3 has 15 amino acids. Germline trimming cut 4 bases from V and 1 base from J; bases unmatched to any gene: 8. CDR1 is SGHKS and CDR2 is YYEKEE in the germline V gene (reference sequence). CDR3 in DNA: TGTGCCAGCAGCCCCACCGGGACAGATTCCTACGAGCAGTACTTC. As protein: CASSPTGTDSYEQYF.

V is TRBV6-5 and J is TRBJ1-2; 11 bases fit TRBD1. V dropped 5 bases and J dropped 6; count of bases not matched to a gene: 2. CDR3 size: 13 residues. In germline, CDR1 is MNHEY, CDR2 SVGAGI. CDR3 nucleotide sequence: TGTGCCAGCAGTCGGACAGGGGGCCATGGCTACACCTTC. This codes for CASSRTGGHGYTF.

The rearrangement links TRBV29-1 to TRBJ1-4, with 7 bases identical to TRBD1. J was trimmed by 10 bases and V by 6 bases; bases with no gene match: 5. The CDR3 runs 11 residues. Germline V gene sequence: CDR1 SQVTM, CDR2 ANQGSEA. The CDR3 coding sequence is TGCAGCGTCTCTCAGGGGGTAAAACTGTTTTTT. Its translation is CSVSQGVKLFF.